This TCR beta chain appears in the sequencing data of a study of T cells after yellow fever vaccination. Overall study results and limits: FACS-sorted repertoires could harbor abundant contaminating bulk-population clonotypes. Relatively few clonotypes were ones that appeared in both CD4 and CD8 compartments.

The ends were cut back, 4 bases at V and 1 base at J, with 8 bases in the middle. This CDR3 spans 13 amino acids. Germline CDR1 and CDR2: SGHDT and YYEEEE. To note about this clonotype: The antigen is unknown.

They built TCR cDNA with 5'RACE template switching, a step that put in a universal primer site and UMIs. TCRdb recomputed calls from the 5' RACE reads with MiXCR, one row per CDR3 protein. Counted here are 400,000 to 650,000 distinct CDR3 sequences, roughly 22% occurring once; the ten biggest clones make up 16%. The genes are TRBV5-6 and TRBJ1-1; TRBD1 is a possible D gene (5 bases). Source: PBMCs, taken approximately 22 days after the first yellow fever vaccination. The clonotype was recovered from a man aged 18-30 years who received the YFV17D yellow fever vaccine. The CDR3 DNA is TGTGCCAGCAGCCGGGGGGGGAACACTGAAGCTTTCTTT. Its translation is CASSRGGNTEAFF.